These 30 T cell receptor beta chains came from one sample sequenced in a study of OX40 agonist ivuxolimab in advanced cancers. Data came from immunoSEQ multiplex PCR; TCRdb stores just in-frame clones and leaves some out. The data hold around 68,000 clones, with over 80% observed a single time. This specimen was CD4+ or CD8+ T cells sorted from blood, taken in a trial of the OX40 agonist ivuxolimab. These receptors all come from an adult with an advanced solid tumor such as melanoma, head and neck, liver or kidney cancer.

This chain links TRBV5-6 with TRBJ1-5, with TRBD1 matching 7 bases. Germline CDR1 reads SGHDT; CDR2 reads YYEEEE. The CDR3 is 15 residues long. The V gene end was trimmed by 4 bases and the J gene end by 0 bases; junction bases not matched to a gene: 4. The CDR3 reads CASSQGGYSNQPQHF. CDR3 in DNA: TGTGCCAGCAGCCAGGGGGGATATAGCAATCAGCCCCAGCATTTT.

The chain uses TRBV7-9 and TRBJ1-2, with a weak D call TRBD1 (6 bases). Germline loops: CDR1 SEHNR, CDR2 FQNEAQ (reference sequence). The CDR3 spans 15 residues. V was shortened by 4 bases and J by 13 bases, with 25 bases between the two germline ends. CDR3 DNA sequence: TGTGCCAGCAGCTCCAATTTGGGGGGCGGAGAGAAAAGCACCTTC. This sequence encodes CASSSNLGGGEKSTF.

V is TRBV11-1 and J is TRBJ1-2; 10 bases agree with TRBD1. Trimming cost V 4 bases and J 7 bases; bases outside gene matches: 6. Germline V CDR1 and CDR2: SGHAT, FQDESV (reference sequence). CDR3 length: 14 amino acids. The CDR3: CASSSSGQGSGYTF. The CDR3 DNA follows: TGTGCCAGCAGCTCCTCGGGACAGGGGTCTGGCTACACCTTC.

The rearrangement links TRBV18 to TRBJ2-5; D may match TRBD1 or TRBD2 (6 bases each). V shed 2 bases and J shed 1 base, with 8 bases lying between them. The CDR3 loop spans 14 amino acids. Germline CDR1 KGHSH, CDR2 LQKENI. The CDR3 here is CASSPRGAQETQYF. CDR3 nucleotides: TGTGCCAGCTCACCAAGGGGGGCCCAAGAGACCCAGTACTTC.

V and J are TRBV30 and TRBJ2-2; TRBD1 agrees at 10 bases. Per the germline V gene, CDR1 is GTSNPN and CDR2 is SVGIG (reference sequence). The V gene end was trimmed by 4 bases and the J gene end by 3 bases; junction bases not matched to a gene: 8. The CDR3 spans 16 residues. The DNA of the CDR3 is TGTGCCTGGAACGCGGACAGGGGGTTCGACACCGGGGAGCTGTTTTTT. This gives the protein CAWNADRGFDTGELFF.

The rearrangement joins TRBV20-1 to TRBJ2-6; D gene ambiguous. The length of the CDR3 is 11 residues. Germline loops: CDR1 DFQATT, CDR2 SNEGSKA (reference sequence). Trimming took off 7 bases at V and 8 bases at J, with 9 bases between the two ends. DNA of the CDR3: TGCAGTGTTTTGGGGACCAACGTCCTGACTTTC. This codes for CSVLGTNVLTF.

The chain combines TRBV10-3 with TRBJ1-1; D perhaps matches TRBD1 (5 bases). The germline V and J ends were trimmed by 6 bases and 1 base, with 12 bases remaining between them. In germline, CDR1 is ENHRY, CDR2 SYGVKD. The CDR3 consists of 14 residues. CDR3 sequence (DNA): TGTGCCATCAGGAACTCGGGGGGGAACACTGAAGCTTTCTTT. It specifies CAIRNSGGNTEAFF.

The chain links TRBV9 to TRBJ2-1; possibly TRBD2 for D (6 bases). V was shortened by 4 bases and J by 9 bases, with 14 bases between the two germline ends. Germline loops: CDR1 SGDLS, CDR2 YYNGEE. The CDR3 length is 13 residues. The CDR3 DNA sequence: TGTGCCAGCAGCACAACTAGCTTGAGTGAGCAGTTCTTC. Its protein product is CASSTTSLSEQFF.

This chain joins TRBV10-3 and TRBJ2-3; D is perhaps TRBD1 (6 bases). V was clipped by 3 bases and J by 1 base, with 11 bases between them. This CDR3 spans 15 amino acids. Looked up from germline, CDR1 is ENHRY and CDR2 is SYGVKD. The DNA of the CDR3 is TGTGCCATCAGTGATACAGGGCAGGGCACAGATACGCAGTATTTT. Translated, it gives CAISDTGQGTDTQYF.

V and J are TRBV6-1 and TRBJ2-5; D is unclear. Germline CDR1 is MNHNS and CDR2 is SASEGT. The V and J ends lost 2 bases and 5 bases respectively, with 3 bases between them. The CDR3 is 11 residues long. The CDR3 sequence: CASSEKETQYF. The DNA for the CDR3 is TGTGCCAGCAGTGAAAAGGAGACCCAGTACTTC.

The V call is TRBV7-8, the J call TRBJ2-7; D could derive from TRBD1 or TRBD2 (5 bases each). Per germline, CDR1 SGHVS and CDR2 FQNEAQ. V lost 3 bases to trimming and J lost 0 bases, with 12 bases between them. The CDR3 consists of 15 residues. CDR3 loop: CASSFGTGGSYEQYF. CDR3 DNA: TGTGCCAGCAGCTTCGGGACCGGAGGCTCCTACGAGCAGTACTTC.

The chain links TRBV5-4 to TRBJ2-7; TRBD1 might be the D (6 bases). Germline V gives CDR1 SGHNT, CDR2 YYREEE (reference sequence). V was clipped by 0 bases and J by 1 base, with 11 bases between them. The CDR3 is made up of 15 amino acids. The chain's CDR3 is CASSLDTGKSYEQYF. The CDR3 DNA follows: TGTGCCAGCAGCTTGGATACAGGGAAATCCTACGAGCAGTACTTC.

V gene TRBV29-1 combines with J gene TRBJ1-2, with D possibly being TRBD1 (5 bases). The CDR3 consists of 12 residues. Looked up from germline, CDR1 is SQVTM and CDR2 is ANQGSEA. The germline V and J ends were trimmed by 7 bases and 10 bases, with 19 bases remaining between them. CDR3 amino acids: CSAGDGTGYYTF. CDR3 sequence (DNA): TGCAGCGCCGGGGACGGGACGGGGTACTACACCTTC.

This chain uses TRBV7-2 with TRBJ2-7; perhaps TRBD1 as D (6 bases). Per germline, CDR1 SGHTA and CDR2 FQGNSA. Between the trimmed V and J ends, which lost 0 bases and 2 bases, there was a span of 11 bases. CDR3 length: 15 amino acids. CDR3: CASSLAQGETYEQYF. The CDR3 DNA reads TGTGCCAGCAGCTTAGCACAGGGTGAGACCTACGAGCAGTACTTC.

The chain links TRBV11-1 to TRBJ2-2, with TRBD1 matching over 11 bases. The CDR3 covers 17 residues. The germline V gene encodes CDR1 SGHAT and CDR2 FQDESV (reference sequence). V shed 3 bases and J 8 bases; nucleotides not matched to a gene: 11. The CDR3, as DNA: TGTGCCAGCAGCTTCAAAACGGGACAGGGGGTTCGAGGGGAGCTGTTTTTT. It yields the protein CASSFKTGQGVRGELFF.

The chain recombines TRBV7-2 with TRBJ2-1, with TRBD2 matching over 7 bases. The CDR3 runs to 14 residues. Trimming removed 4 bases from V and 6 bases from J; junction bases left unmatched: 6. Germline assignment: CDR1 SGHTA and CDR2 FQGNSA. CDR3 coding DNA: TGTGCCAGCAGCTATCGACTAGCACCCAATGAGCAGTTCTTC. Protein: CASSYRLAPNEQFF.

The J gene is TRBJ1-3, the V gene TRBV18; 7 bases match TRBD1. There are 17 residues in the CDR3. Trimming removed 6 bases from V and 2 bases from J; junction bases left unmatched: 13. Germline assignment: CDR1 KGHSH and CDR2 LQKENI. The CDR3 region has the DNA TGTGCCAGCTCGACCGGGGCAGGGGGTGCGACTGGAAACACCATATATTTT. Its translation: CASSTGAGGATGNTIYF.

This chain uses TRBV7-9 with TRBJ2-7, with 7 nucleotides matching TRBD2. V shed 5 bases and J 3 bases; nucleotides not matched to a gene: 13. This CDR3 spans 16 amino acids. CDR1 and CDR2 (germline): SEHNR, FQNEAQ (reference sequence). The CDR3: CASSPSGAGVFYEQYF. The CDR3 nucleotides read TGTGCCAGCAGCCCGTCCGGGGCGGGAGTGTTCTACGAGCAGTACTTC.

V is TRBV25-1 and J is TRBJ2-4; 8 bases align to TRBD1. The germline V gene encodes CDR1 MGHDK and CDR2 SYGVNS. V dropped 6 bases and J dropped 4; count of bases not matched to a gene: 8. The CDR3 runs to 15 residues. The CDR3 bases are TGTGCCAGCAGCTCGACAGGGGTTGCGAAAAACATTCAGTACTTC. The encoded protein is CASSSTGVAKNIQYF.

The count of this clone is one. V gene TRBV5-5 combines with J gene TRBJ1-4; 10 bases match TRBD1. The CDR3 totals 14 residues. CDR1 is SGHKS and CDR2 is YYEKEE in the germline V gene (reference sequence). V trimming: 6 bases; J trimming: 5 bases; junction bases outside the gene matches: 4. CDR3 amino acids: CASTRTGGNEKLFF. DNA for the CDR3: TGTGCCAGCACCAGGACAGGGGGGAATGAAAAACTGTTTTTT.

This clone was observed once. The chain couples TRBV29-1 to TRBJ1-1; D is unresolved. CDR3 length equals 13 residues. The germline CDR1 and CDR2 sequences are SQVTM and ANQGSEA. The V end lost 6 bases, the J end lost 1 base, and 12 bases lay between the germline ends. The CDR3 DNA reads as TGCAGCGTGCGCCGGGGAGGGAACACTGAAGCTTTCTTT. Amino acids: CSVRRGGNTEAFF.

The V gene is TRBV9, the J gene TRBJ2-1; D is perhaps TRBD1 or TRBD2 (7 bases each). Germline assignment: CDR1 SGDLS and CDR2 YYNGEE. The CDR3 length is 17 residues. The V gene lost 0 bases and the J gene lost 4 bases, with 17 bases spanning the gap. CDR3 loop: CASSVARGGTDYNEQFF. DNA of the CDR3: TGTGCCAGCAGCGTAGCTAGGGGGGGGACAGATTACAATGAGCAGTTCTTC.

The V gene is TRBV6-5, the J gene TRBJ2-3; 9 bases fit TRBD1. This CDR3 is built from 15 residues. The V gene's germline CDR1 is MNHEY and CDR2 SVGAGI. The V gene end was trimmed by 6 bases and the J gene end by 1 base; junction bases not matched to a gene: 5. The CDR3 coding sequence is TGTGCCAGCAGAAAAACAGGGGGCCGCACAGATACGCAGTATTTT. The encoded protein is CASRKTGGRTDTQYF.

The V and J genes are TRBV9 and TRBJ1-1, with no clear D. This CDR3 has 13 amino acids. The germline V gene encodes CDR1 SGDLS and CDR2 YYNGEE. Trimming pared 1 base from V and 3 bases from J, leaving 7 bases between. Written as DNA, the CDR3 is TGTGCCAGCAGCGTAAGCAGGCACACTGAAGCTTTCTTT. Translation gives CASSVSRHTEAFF.

Worth noting for this clone: Other DNA sequences of this sample code for an identical CDR3. The J gene is TRBJ1-1, the V gene TRBV27; 9 bases agree with TRBD1. CDR3 length: 16 amino acids. Germline CDR1 and CDR2: MNHEY and SMNVEV (reference sequence). V shed 7 bases and J 11 bases; nucleotides not matched to a gene: 20. CDR3 DNA sequence: TGTGCCAGCAAACTGCACCGGGACAGGGATTTACGCGGGGCTTTCTTT. Protein sequence: CASKLHRDRDLRGAFF.

This clone was seen a handful of times. V usage is TRBV27 and J usage is TRBJ2-1; 9 positions agree with TRBD1. J was trimmed by 9 bases and V by 6 bases; bases with no gene match: 6. Germline assignment: CDR1 MNHEY and CDR2 SMNVEV (reference sequence). The CDR3 loop spans 13 amino acids. The CDR3 loop is CASRGTGTAEQFF. The CDR3 DNA reads as TGTGCCAGCAGGGGGACAGGGACGGCTGAGCAGTTCTTC.

This clone was seen just once. The CDR3, as DNA: TGTGCCAGTAGTTCGACAGGGGGTGGAGGCTACACCTTC. It translates to CASSSTGGGGYTF. V usage is TRBV19 and J usage is TRBJ1-2; TRBD1 aligns across 9 bases. Germline V gene sequence: CDR1 LNHDA, CDR2 SQIVND (reference sequence). The CDR3 sequence is 13 residues long. J gave up 8 bases and V 5 bases, and 6 bases lay outside the gene matches.

The chain recombines TRBV7-9 with TRBJ2-2; tentative D call: TRBD1 (5 bases). The CDR3 spans 15 residues. The V and J ends lost 3 bases and 4 bases respectively, with 12 bases between them. The V gene's germline CDR1 is SEHNR and CDR2 FQNEAQ (reference sequence). This chain's CDR3 is CASSFNRPSTGELFF. The CDR3 nucleotides read TGTGCCAGCAGCTTTAACAGGCCCTCCACCGGGGAGCTGTTTTTT. Combining the CDR3 with reference TRBV7-9 and TRBJ2-2 gives the whole variable domain DTGVSQNPRHKITKRGQNVTFRCDPISEHNRLYWYRQTLGQGPEFLTYFQNEAQLEKSRLLSDRFSAERPKGSFSTLEIQRTEQGDSAMYLCASSFNRPSTGELFFGEGSRLTVL.

This chain uses TRBV19 with TRBJ1-5, with TRBD1 identical over 8 bases. The CDR3 spans 14 residues. Per the germline V gene, CDR1 is LNHDA and CDR2 is SQIVND (reference sequence). With V trimmed by 5 bases and J by 6 bases, 6 bases remained unmatched. The CDR3 DNA reads as TGTGCCAGTAGTGTCGCAGGGGGCGGTCAGCCCCAGCATTTT. As protein: CASSVAGGGQPQHF. The whole variable domain, filled in from reference TRBV19 and TRBJ1-5, reads DGGITQSPKYLFRKEGQNVTLSCEQNLNHDAMYWYRQDPGQGLRLIYYSQIVNDFQKGDIAEGYSVSREKKESFPLTVTSAQKNPTAFYLCASSVAGGGQPQHFGDGTRLSIL.

This clone showed up just a few times. The chain joins TRBV11-2 to TRBJ2-7, with a tentative D call TRBD2 (6 bases). The CDR3 sequence is 16 residues long. Germline CDR1 is SGHAT and CDR2 is FQNNGV. V lost 6 bases, J lost 6 bases, and 24 bases lay in between. The CDR3 DNA reads as TGTGCCAGCAGTACAATTAGCGGAAGAGCTGAGCGCGAGCAGTACTTC. Encoded protein: CASSTISGRAEREQYF.